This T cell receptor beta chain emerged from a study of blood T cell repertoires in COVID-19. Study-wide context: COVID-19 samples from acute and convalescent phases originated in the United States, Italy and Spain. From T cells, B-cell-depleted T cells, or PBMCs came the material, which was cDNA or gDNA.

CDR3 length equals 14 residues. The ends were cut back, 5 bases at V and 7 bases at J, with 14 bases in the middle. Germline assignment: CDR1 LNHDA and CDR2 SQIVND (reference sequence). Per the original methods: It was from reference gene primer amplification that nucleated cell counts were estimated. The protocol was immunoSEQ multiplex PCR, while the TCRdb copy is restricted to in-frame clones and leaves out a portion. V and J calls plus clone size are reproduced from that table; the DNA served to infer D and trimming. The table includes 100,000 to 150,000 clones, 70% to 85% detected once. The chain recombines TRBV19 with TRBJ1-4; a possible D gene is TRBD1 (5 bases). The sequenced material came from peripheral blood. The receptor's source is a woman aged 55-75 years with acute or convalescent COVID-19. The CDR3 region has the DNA TGTGCCAGTAGTCCCCGACTCCAGGGTGAAAAACTGTTTTTT. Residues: CASSPRLQGEKLFF.